Below are 22 T cell receptor beta chains sequenced from a single sample in a study of graft-versus-host responses after intestinal transplantation. Data came from immunoSEQ multiplex PCR; TCRdb stores just in-frame clones and leaves some out. There are 110,000 to 150,000 clones in the sample; around 90% occur only once, and roughly 0.19% lies in the top ten. What these receptors recognize is not known. Here the sequenced sample was unstimulated CD4+ T cells sorted from spleen or lymph node cells, taken before intestinal transplant. The receptor source for this set is a human donor who received an intestinal transplant.

The chain combines TRBV30 with TRBJ2-5, with TRBD1 identical over 10 bases. Germline V gene lookup returns CDR1 GTSNPN and CDR2 SVGIG (reference sequence). Trimming at V came to 5 bases and at J to 4 bases, leaving 4 bases not matched to a gene. CDR3 length: 13 amino acids. Written as DNA, the CDR3 is TGTGCCTGGGACCGGGACAGGGGAGAGACCCAGTACTTC. The encoded protein is CAWDRDRGETQYF.

The chain recombines TRBV5-4 with TRBJ1-2; the D is unclear. Trimming removed 4 bases at V and 4 bases at J, with 17 bases between. Per the germline V gene, CDR1 is SGHNT and CDR2 is YYREEE (reference sequence). The CDR3 consists of 15 residues. The CDR3 is CASSDLVGKTYGYTF. CDR3 DNA: TGTGCCAGCAGCGATTTGGTAGGGAAAACCTATGGCTACACCTTC.

To note about this clone: The sample carries other DNA sequences with the same CDR3. The rearrangement uses TRBV18 and TRBJ1-5; D call uncertain. This CDR3 region has 14 residues. Per germline, CDR1 KGHSH and CDR2 LQKENI. Trimming removed 2 bases at V and 0 bases at J, with 5 bases between. The DNA for the CDR3 is TGTGCCAGCTCACCAAAAGATAGCAATCAGCCCCAGCATTTT. Translating it yields CASSPKDSNQPQHF.

The rearrangement links TRBV10-3 to TRBJ2-5, with TRBD1 matching 7 bases. Trimming cost V 3 bases and J 3 bases; bases outside gene matches: 4. Germline CDR1 is ENHRY and CDR2 is SYGVKD. The CDR3 is made up of 14 amino acids. CDR3 region: CAISEPGTEETQYF. CDR3 in DNA: TGTGCCATCAGTGAACCCGGGACAGAAGAGACCCAGTACTTC.

The sample holds one count of this clone. The chain is built from TRBV2 and TRBJ2-3; 11 nucleotides match TRBD2. In germline, CDR1 is SNHLY, CDR2 FYNNEI. The CDR3 has 14 amino acids. Trimming at V came to 6 bases and at J to 6 bases, leaving 5 bases not matched to a gene. CDR3 nucleotides: TGTGCCAGCAGGGGACTAGCGGTGGGGGATACGCAGTATTTT. This sequence encodes CASRGLAVGDTQYF.

The chain is built from TRBV10-3 and TRBJ1-1; D call uncertain. Germline CDR1 ENHRY, CDR2 SYGVKD. This CDR3 has 15 residues. Trimming took off 2 bases at V and 0 bases at J, with 10 bases between the two ends. This CDR3 is CAISEPGSVNTEAFF. In DNA, the CDR3 is TGTGCCATCAGTGAGCCAGGCTCGGTGAACACTGAAGCTTTCTTT.

This CDR3 is CASSIRDGEETQYF. As DNA, the CDR3 is TGCGCCAGCAGCATCCGGGACGGAGAAGAGACCCAGTACTTC. The V gene is TRBV4-3, the J gene TRBJ2-5, with D perhaps matching TRBD1 or TRBD2 (5 bases each). V shed 5 bases and J shed 3 bases, with 13 bases lying between them. The CDR3 consists of 14 residues. Germline values: CDR1 LGHNA, CDR2 YSLEER.

This rearrangement joins TRBV11-2 to TRBJ2-7; TRBD1 matches at 9 bases. Germline loops: CDR1 SGHAT, CDR2 FQNNGV. The CDR3 extends over 14 amino acids. V gave up 5 bases and J gave up 7 bases; unmatched junction bases: 9. CDR3 bases: TGTGCCAGCAGCCCCTGGACAGGGGAGGGGGAGCAGTACTTC. Its translation is CASSPWTGEGEQYF.

The chain has TRBV5-5 and TRBJ1-4; D unclear. The CDR3 has 15 residues. Germline CDR1 SGHKS, CDR2 YYEKEE (reference sequence). Deletions cut 2 bases from V and 0 bases from J, with 8 bases between. CDR3 amino acids: CASSLVTSTNEKLFF. In DNA, the CDR3 is TGTGCCAGCAGCTTAGTCACTTCAACTAATGAAAAACTGTTTTTT.

This clone appeared once. The chain combines TRBV19 with TRBJ1-6; 7 bases match TRBD1. V lost 7 bases, J lost 6 bases, and 9 bases stayed unmatched. Germline V lookup: CDR1 LNHDA, CDR2 SQIVND (reference sequence). The CDR3 loop spans 15 amino acids. The CDR3 DNA is TGTGCCAGTACCATAGAAACAGGGGCTAATTCACCCCTCCACTTT. Translation: CASTIETGANSPLHF. Full variable domain (missing parts from reference TRBV19 and TRBJ1-6): DGGITQSPKYLFRKEGQNVTLSCEQNLNHDAMYWYRQDPGQGLRLIYYSQIVNDFQKGDIAEGYSVSREKKESFPLTVTSAQKNPTAFYLCASTIETGANSPLHFGNGTRLTVT.

The chain has TRBV5-1 and TRBJ2-1; D call uncertain. The V and J ends lost 4 bases and 8 bases respectively, with 16 bases between them. The CDR3 is 14 residues long. Per the germline V gene, CDR1 is SGHRS and CDR2 is YFSETQ. CDR3 loop: CASSPRTVGDEQFF. CDR3 DNA sequence: TGCGCCAGCAGCCCCAGAACAGTTGGAGATGAGCAGTTCTTC.

The V and J genes are TRBV6-5 and TRBJ1-3; no clear D gene. CDR1 is MNHEY, CDR2 SVGAGI, per germline. V lost 2 bases, J lost 3 bases, and 11 bases lay in between. There are 15 residues in the CDR3. The CDR3 nucleotides are TGTGCCAGCAGTTACACGGGAGGAGGTGGAAACACCATATATTTT. Its translation: CASSYTGGGGNTIYF.

The V and J genes are TRBV4-3 and TRBJ2-1; the D call may be TRBD1 or TRBD2 (5 bases each). CDR3 length: 15 amino acids. V was pared by 1 base and J by 1 base, with 8 bases between. Germline V gene data show CDR1 as LGHNA and CDR2 as YSLEER. CDR3 nucleotide sequence: TGCGCCAGCAGCCAAGCCGGGGCTTCCTACAATGAGCAGTTCTTC. Its protein product is CASSQAGASYNEQFF.

This chain links TRBV28 with TRBJ2-7, with D uncertain. The CDR3 extends over 13 amino acids. CDR1 and CDR2 from the germline V gene are MDHEN and SYDVKM. V lost 3 bases to trimming and J lost 0 bases, with 6 bases between them. The CDR3: CASSFRVSYEQYF. In DNA form, the CDR3 reads TGTGCCAGCAGTTTCCGGGTCTCCTACGAGCAGTACTTC.

The chain links TRBV11-2 to TRBJ2-7, with D maybe TRBD1 (5 bases). V lost 1 base and J 6 bases, leaving 13 bases between the germline ends. The CDR3 extends over 14 amino acids. In germline, CDR1 is SGHAT, CDR2 FQNNGV. CDR3 sequence (DNA): TGTGCCAGCAGCTTAGCCGGTAAGGGGTCCGAGCAGTACTTC. This encodes CASSLAGKGSEQYF.

J is TRBJ1-1 and V is TRBV7-8, with D unresolved. Germline CDR1 SGHVS, CDR2 FQNEAQ. This CDR3 region has 14 residues. V lost 3 bases, J lost 4 bases, and 12 bases lay in between. The CDR3 DNA follows: TGTGCCAGCAGCTTCCCACAAGGAGGCACTGAAGCTTTCTTT. Residues: CASSFPQGGTEAFF.

To note about this clone: Other nucleotide sequences from this sample produce the same CDR3. The V gene is TRBV9, the J gene TRBJ2-3; D is ambiguous. Germline V lookup: CDR1 SGDLS, CDR2 YYNGEE. Trimming removed 0 bases from V and 6 bases from J, with 5 bases in between. CDR3 length equals 12 residues. The chain's CDR3 is CASSVAADTQYF. The CDR3 DNA is TGTGCCAGCAGCGTAGCTGCGGATACGCAGTATTTT.

The V and J genes are TRBV11-3 and TRBJ1-1; TRBD1 matches 9 bases. Per the germline V gene, CDR1 is SGHNT and CDR2 is YENEEA. The J segment lost 11 bases and the V segment lost 0 bases, leaving 7 bases of the junction unmatched. The CDR3 extends over 14 amino acids. This chain's CDR3 is CASSLEGQGREAFF. CDR3 in DNA: TGTGCCAGCAGCTTAGAGGGACAGGGCCGGGAGGCTTTCTTT.

The rearrangement links TRBV9 to TRBJ2-1, with 10 bases aligning to TRBD2. CDR1 SGDLS and CDR2 YYNGEE come from the germline V gene. After removal of 1 base from V and 7 bases from J, the junction contained 2 bases not matched to a gene. This CDR3 has 14 amino acids. The CDR3 region is CASSVKLAGNEQFF. Here the CDR3 DNA reads TGTGCCAGCAGCGTAAAACTAGCGGGAAATGAGCAGTTCTTC.

CDR3 in DNA: TGTGCCAGCAGCTTACGACCGCCAGGGGTCTCTGGAAACACCATATATTTT. This sequence encodes CASSLRPPGVSGNTIYF. The chain carries TRBV7-3 and TRBJ1-3; possibly TRBD1 for D (6 bases). V was trimmed by 2 bases and J by 0 bases, leaving 14 bases between them. The CDR3 runs to 17 residues. Germline CDR1 is SGHTA and CDR2 is FQGTGA. The full variable domain, in which reference TRBV7-3 and TRBJ1-3 provide the parts outside the CDR3, is GAGVSQTPSNKVTEKGKYVELRCDPISGHTALYWYRQSLGQGPEFLIYFQGTGAADDSGLPNDRFFAVRPEGSVSTLKIQRTERGDSAVYLCASSLRPPGVSGNTIYFGEGSWLTVV.

This chain connects TRBV5-1 to TRBJ2-3; 13 bases are shared with TRBD2. CDR3 size: 18 residues. The ends lost 4 bases at V and 3 bases at J; junction bases unmatched: 11. Germline V gene sequence: CDR1 SGHRS, CDR2 YFSETQ. This CDR3 reads CASSPQPRTSGSTDTQYF. The CDR3 region has the DNA TGCGCCAGCAGCCCACAACCAAGGACTAGCGGGAGTACAGATACGCAGTATTTT.

The rearrangement joins TRBV7-2 to TRBJ2-7; 10 bases line up with TRBD2. This CDR3 comprises 14 residues. Per the germline V gene, CDR1 is SGHTA and CDR2 is FQGNSA. Germline trimming cut 3 bases from V and 7 bases from J; bases unmatched to any gene: 6. The CDR3 region has the DNA TGTGCCAGCAGCTTTGGTCTAGCGGGAGTTGAGCAGTACTTC. Residues: CASSFGLAGVEQYF. Using reference TRBV7-2 and TRBJ2-7 for the parts outside the CDR3, the full variable domain is GAGVSQSPSNKVTEKGKDVELRCDPISGHTALYWYRQSLGQGLEFLIYFQGNSAPDKSGLPSDRFSAERTGGSVSTLTIQRTQQEDSAVYLCASSFGLAGVEQYFGPGTRLTVT.